Shown below are 20 T cell receptor beta chains from a single sample sequenced in a study of blood T cell repertoires in COVID-19 (dated by TCRdb to the early 2020s). Preparation of the library involved the immunoSEQ multiplex PCR assay. TCRdb took this table from immuneACCESS and kept in-frame rearrangements with V and J called. Such tables lack part of the clones; where checked against another copy, unresolved V genes explain under half of the gap, and the rest is unexplained. This sample gives fewer than 400,000 clones in total; roughly 86% of them show up just once. The leading ten clones occupy under 3% of the sample. The sample was peripheral blood. All receptors derive from a human donor in a cohort sampled during active COVID-19.

The chain recombines TRBV5-4 with TRBJ1-1; possibly TRBD1 for D (6 bases). V lost 4 bases, J lost 4 bases, and 14 bases lay in between. Germline V gene data show CDR1 as SGHNT and CDR2 as YYREEE (reference sequence). This CDR3 comprises 14 residues. CDR3 coding DNA: TGTGCCAGCAGCGGGAGGGGGACGGGCACTGAAGCTTTCTTT. Its protein product is CASSGRGTGTEAFF. The full variable domain, in which reference TRBV5-4 and TRBJ1-1 provide the parts outside the CDR3, is ETGVTQSPTHLIKTRGQQVTLRCSSQSGHNTVSWYQQALGQGPQFIFQYYREEENGRGNFPPRFSGLQFPNYSSELNVNALELDDSALYLCASSGRGTGTEAFFGQGTRLTVV.

This clone turned up a few times. This rearrangement joins TRBV27 to TRBJ1-5; TRBD1 agrees at 9 bases. J lost 9 bases, V lost 6 bases, and 9 bases had no gene match. The CDR3 extends over 14 amino acids. Germline V lookup: CDR1 MNHEY, CDR2 SMNVEV (reference sequence). The CDR3 sequence is CASRRQGGMVPQHF. The DNA of the CDR3 is TGTGCCAGCAGACGACAGGGGGGGATGGTGCCCCAGCATTTT.

J is TRBJ1-1 and V is TRBV9; TRBD1 is a possible D gene (5 bases). Germline loops: CDR1 SGDLS, CDR2 YYNGEE. Trimming cost V 0 bases and J 1 base, with 10 bases left between them. This CDR3 has 15 amino acids. The CDR3 spells CASSVGAGQNTEAFF. For the CDR3, the DNA is TGTGCCAGCAGCGTAGGAGCAGGGCAGAACACTGAAGCTTTCTTT.

V and J are TRBV21-1 and TRBJ1-1; TRBD1, the table's D call, lacks a check against the DNA. TRBV21-1 constitutes a pseudogene. The CDR3 contains 16 residues. In DNA form, the CDR3 reads TGTGCCAGCAGCTCACGAGGTGGACAACGGGCCACTGAAGCTTTCTTT. This codes for CASSSRGGQRATEAFF.

The chain combines TRBV29-1 with TRBJ2-1, with 10 bases fitting TRBD2. V shed 4 bases and J 2 bases; nucleotides not matched to a gene: 2. There are 14 residues in the CDR3. Germline V gives CDR1 SQVTM, CDR2 ANQGSEA. The CDR3 sequence: CSVAGTSAYNEQFF. CDR3 coding DNA: TGCAGCGTTGCCGGGACTAGCGCCTACAATGAGCAGTTCTTC.

The J gene is TRBJ1-2, the V gene TRBV19; perhaps TRBD1 as D (6 bases). Germline V gene data show CDR1 as LNHDA and CDR2 as SQIVND (reference sequence). CDR3 length equals 15 residues. With 8 bases removed from V and 0 bases from J, the gap between germline ends came to 16 bases. The CDR3: CASGGQNRPNYGYTF. The CDR3 DNA reads as TGTGCCAGTGGAGGACAGAACCGTCCTAACTATGGCTACACCTTC.

V gene TRBV6-6 combines with J gene TRBJ2-7; TRBD1 matches at 11 bases. Trimming took 6 bases from V and 6 from J; bases not matched to a gene: 10. The length of the CDR3 is 15 residues. Germline V gene data show CDR1 as MNHNY and CDR2 as SVGAGI (reference sequence). As DNA, the CDR3 is TGTGCCAGCAGCCCCCCGGGACAGGGGGGCGGCGAGCAGTACTTC. Translation gives CASSPPGQGGGEQYF.

This clone was counted once. The chain uses TRBV6-1 and TRBJ1-2; 9 positions match TRBD1. The CDR3 runs to 18 residues. The germline V gene encodes CDR1 MNHNS and CDR2 SASEGT. The trim removed 3 bases at V and 6 bases at J, leaving 17 bases unmatched. The CDR3 DNA reads as TGTGCCAGCAGTGACTTGAATTTTTTTGGGACAGGGCTGGATGGCTACACCTTC. Translating gives CASSDLNFFGTGLDGYTF.

The count of this clone is one. This sequence joins TRBV30 and TRBJ2-5; 10 positions match TRBD2. The CDR3 runs to 12 residues. The junction had 0 bases not matched to a gene; V was cut back by 3 bases and J by 5 bases. CDR1 and CDR2 from the germline V gene are GTSNPN and SVGIG (reference sequence). The CDR3 DNA reads as TGTGCCTGGAGGACTAGCGGGGAGACCCAGTACTTC. The encoded protein is CAWRTSGETQYF.

This chain joins TRBV6-1 and TRBJ2-7; the D gene is possibly TRBD1 (6 bases). The germline V gene has CDR1 MNHNS and CDR2 SASEGT. The ends were cut back, 2 bases at V and 3 bases at J, with 8 bases in the middle. The CDR3 length is 13 residues. The CDR3 loop is CASSETGYYEQYF. The CDR3 coding sequence is TGTGCCAGCAGTGAAACAGGGTACTACGAGCAGTACTTC.

V is TRBV9 and J is TRBJ1-1, with D possibly matching TRBD1 (5 bases). The CDR3 is 16 amino acids. CDR1 is SGDLS, CDR2 YYNGEE, per germline. V lost 0 bases, J lost 7 bases, and 19 bases lay in between. CDR3 nucleotides: TGTGCCAGCAGCGTAGAAGATTCAGGGCTCTTCCGTGAAGCTTTCTTT. It encodes CASSVEDSGLFREAFF.

This clone was recorded a few times. V usage is TRBV5-4 and J usage is TRBJ2-3; TRBD2 is a possible D gene (5 bases). Looked up from germline, CDR1 is SGHNT and CDR2 is YYREEE (reference sequence). Trimming pared 5 bases from V and 3 bases from J, leaving 16 bases between. The CDR3 sequence is 15 residues long. CDR3: CASRAPEGATDTQYF. The CDR3 DNA reads as TGTGCCAGCAGGGCCCCCGAGGGAGCAACAGATACGCAGTATTTT.

The chain recombines TRBV24-1 with TRBJ2-1, with 10 bases lining up with TRBD1. This CDR3 region has 15 residues. J lost 8 bases, V lost 4 bases, and 7 bases had no gene match. Germline V CDR1 and CDR2: KGHDR, SFDVKD. The CDR3 protein is CATSDGTGVFDEQFF. CDR3 nucleotides: TGTGCCACCAGTGACGGGACAGGGGTATTCGATGAGCAGTTCTTC.

The chain links TRBV7-9 to TRBJ1-2, with TRBD1 matching over 9 bases. J was trimmed by 1 base and V by 5 bases; bases with no gene match: 14. The germline V gene encodes CDR1 SEHNR and CDR2 FQNEAQ (reference sequence). This CDR3 is 18 amino acids long. The CDR3 spells CASSLRSSRTGVNYGYTF. CDR3 coding DNA: TGTGCCAGCAGCCTTAGATCCTCCAGGACAGGGGTTAACTATGGCTACACCTTC.

The rearrangement joins TRBV27 to TRBJ2-2; TRBD2 aligns across 12 bases. V lost 1 base, J lost 3 bases, and 6 bases stayed unmatched. Looked up from germline, CDR1 is MNHEY and CDR2 is SMNVEV (reference sequence). There are 18 residues in the CDR3. CDR3 in amino acids: CASSLYPRTSGDTGELFF. The DNA for the CDR3 is TGTGCCAGCAGTTTATATCCTCGGACTAGCGGGGACACCGGGGAGCTGTTTTTT.

V and J are TRBV5-1 and TRBJ2-1; TRBD2 matches at 7 bases. The CDR3 totals 16 residues. Germline CDR1 reads SGHRS; CDR2 reads YFSETQ. The V gene end was trimmed by 4 bases and the J gene end by 3 bases; junction bases not matched to a gene: 10. The chain's CDR3 is CASSPTGLVGYNEQFF. CDR3 sequence (DNA): TGCGCCAGCAGCCCAACCGGACTAGTCGGCTACAATGAGCAGTTCTTC. Full variable domain (remainder filled in from reference TRBV5-1 and TRBJ2-1): KAGVTQTPRYLIKTRGQQVTLSCSPISGHRSVSWYQQTPGQGLQFLFEYFSETQRNKGNFPGRFSGRQFSNSRSEMNVSTLELGDSALYLCASSPTGLVGYNEQFFGPGTRLTVL.

V and J are TRBV19 and TRBJ1-3; D not resolved. Trimming removed 7 bases at V and 2 bases at J, with 15 bases between. There are 15 residues in the CDR3. Germline V gives CDR1 LNHDA, CDR2 SQIVND (reference sequence). The CDR3 DNA sequence: TGTGCCAGTACCACAATTGGGGAGACTGGAAACACCATATATTTT. This codes for CASTTIGETGNTIYF.

This clone came up once. The chain links TRBV27 to TRBJ2-3, with 8 bases lining up with TRBD1. The CDR3 consists of 15 residues. Germline V CDR1 and CDR2: MNHEY, SMNVEV (reference sequence). V was clipped by 2 bases and J by 3 bases; unmatched bases: 4. In DNA form, the CDR3 reads TGTGCCAGCAGTTTAGGGACAGGCGTGACAGATACGCAGTATTTT. Protein sequence: CASSLGTGVTDTQYF.

This chain uses TRBV7-9 with TRBJ2-1; 7 bases agree with TRBD2. V was clipped by 1 base and J by 4 bases; unmatched bases: 10. Per the germline V gene, CDR1 is SEHNR and CDR2 is FQNEAQ (reference sequence). The length of the CDR3 is 17 residues. CDR3 DNA: TGTGCCAGCAGCTTAGTAGCGGGTTTGGGGGGTTACAATGAGCAGTTCTTC. It translates to CASSLVAGLGGYNEQFF.

The CDR3 here is CASTNLQKGQGPIYGGYTF. In DNA, the CDR3 is TGTGCCAGCACCAATCTGCAAAAGGGACAGGGGCCTATTTATGGAGGCTACACCTTC. The V and J genes are TRBV5-6 and TRBJ1-2, with 10 bases identical to TRBD1. J lost 8 bases, V lost 6 bases, and 25 bases had no gene match. This CDR3 has 19 residues. From germline, CDR1 is SGHDT and CDR2 YYEEEE.